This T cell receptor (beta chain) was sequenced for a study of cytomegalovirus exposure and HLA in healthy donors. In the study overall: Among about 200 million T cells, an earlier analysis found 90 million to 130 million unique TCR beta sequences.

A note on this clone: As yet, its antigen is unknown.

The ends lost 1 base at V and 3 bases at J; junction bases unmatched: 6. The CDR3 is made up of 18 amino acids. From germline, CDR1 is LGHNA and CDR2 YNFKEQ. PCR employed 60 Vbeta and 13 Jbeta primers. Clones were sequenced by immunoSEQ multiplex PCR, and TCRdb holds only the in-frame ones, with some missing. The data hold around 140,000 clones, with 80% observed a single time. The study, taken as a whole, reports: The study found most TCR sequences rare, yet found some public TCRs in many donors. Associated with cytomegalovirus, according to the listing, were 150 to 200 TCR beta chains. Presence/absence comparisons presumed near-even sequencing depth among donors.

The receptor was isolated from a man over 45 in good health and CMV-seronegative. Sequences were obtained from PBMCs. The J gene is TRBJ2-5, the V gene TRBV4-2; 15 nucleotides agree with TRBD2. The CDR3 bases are TGTGCCAGCAGCCAAGGGTCCCGGACTAGCGGGAGGGAAGAGACCCAGTACTTC. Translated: CASSQGSRTSGREETQYF.